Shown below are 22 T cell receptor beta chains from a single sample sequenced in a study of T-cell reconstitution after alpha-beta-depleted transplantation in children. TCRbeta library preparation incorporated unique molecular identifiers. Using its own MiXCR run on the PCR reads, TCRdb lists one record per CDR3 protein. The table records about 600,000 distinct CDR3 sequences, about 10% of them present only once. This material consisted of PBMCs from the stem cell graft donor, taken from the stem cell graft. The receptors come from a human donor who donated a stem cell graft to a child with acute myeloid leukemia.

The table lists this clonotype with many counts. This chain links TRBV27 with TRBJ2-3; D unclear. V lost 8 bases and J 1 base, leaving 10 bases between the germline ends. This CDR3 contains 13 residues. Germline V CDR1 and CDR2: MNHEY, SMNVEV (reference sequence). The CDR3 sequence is CASGRRGTDTQYF. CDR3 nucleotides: TGTGCCAGCGGAAGAAGGGGCACAGATACGCAGTATTTT.

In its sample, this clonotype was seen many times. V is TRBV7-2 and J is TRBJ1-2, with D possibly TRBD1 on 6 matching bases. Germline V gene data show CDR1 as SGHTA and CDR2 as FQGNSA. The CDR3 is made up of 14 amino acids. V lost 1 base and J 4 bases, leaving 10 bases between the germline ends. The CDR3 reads CASSLGTAAYGYTF. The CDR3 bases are TGTGCCAGCAGCTTAGGGACAGCCGCCTATGGCTACACCTTC.

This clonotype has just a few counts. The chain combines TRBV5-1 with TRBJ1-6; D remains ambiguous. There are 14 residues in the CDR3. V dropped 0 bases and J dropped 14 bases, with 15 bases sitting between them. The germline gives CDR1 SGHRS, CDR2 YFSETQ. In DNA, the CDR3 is TGCGCCAGCAGCTTGGAACCGGGCCTTCCGGCCCTCCACTTT. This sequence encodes CASSLEPGLPALHF.

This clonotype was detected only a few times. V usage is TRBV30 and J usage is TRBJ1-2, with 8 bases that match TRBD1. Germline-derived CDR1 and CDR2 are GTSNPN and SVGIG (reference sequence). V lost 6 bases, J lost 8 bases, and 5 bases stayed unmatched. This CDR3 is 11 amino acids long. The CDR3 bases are TGTGCCTGCTCAGGGGGCTCGGGCTACACCTTC. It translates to CACSGGSGYTF.

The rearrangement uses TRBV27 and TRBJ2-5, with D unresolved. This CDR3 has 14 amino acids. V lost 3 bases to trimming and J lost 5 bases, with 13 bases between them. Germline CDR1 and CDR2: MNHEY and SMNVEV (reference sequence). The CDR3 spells CASSFSPRSETQYF. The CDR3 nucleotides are TGTGCCAGCAGTTTTAGTCCCCGCAGCGAGACCCAGTACTTC.

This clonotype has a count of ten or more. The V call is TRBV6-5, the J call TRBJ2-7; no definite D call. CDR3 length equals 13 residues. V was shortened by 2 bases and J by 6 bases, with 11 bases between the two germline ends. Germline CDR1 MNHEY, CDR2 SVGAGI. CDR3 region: CASSYRSSPEQYF. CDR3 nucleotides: TGTGCCAGCAGTTACCGAAGTTCCCCCGAGCAGTACTTC.

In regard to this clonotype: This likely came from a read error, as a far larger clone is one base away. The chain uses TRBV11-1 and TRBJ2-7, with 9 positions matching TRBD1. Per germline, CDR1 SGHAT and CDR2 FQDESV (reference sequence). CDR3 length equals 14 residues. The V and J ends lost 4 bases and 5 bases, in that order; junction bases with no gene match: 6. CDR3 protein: CASSSPGQGNEQYF. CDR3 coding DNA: TGTGCCAGCAGCTCACCGGGACAGGGTAACGAGCAGTACTTC.

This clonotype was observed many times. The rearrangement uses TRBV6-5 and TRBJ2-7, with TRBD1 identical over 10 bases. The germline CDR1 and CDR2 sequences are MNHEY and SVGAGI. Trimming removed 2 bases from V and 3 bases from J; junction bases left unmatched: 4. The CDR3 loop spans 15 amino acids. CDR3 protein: CASSYSGTGVYEQYF. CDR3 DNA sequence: TGTGCCAGCAGTTACAGTGGGACAGGGGTCTACGAGCAGTACTTC.

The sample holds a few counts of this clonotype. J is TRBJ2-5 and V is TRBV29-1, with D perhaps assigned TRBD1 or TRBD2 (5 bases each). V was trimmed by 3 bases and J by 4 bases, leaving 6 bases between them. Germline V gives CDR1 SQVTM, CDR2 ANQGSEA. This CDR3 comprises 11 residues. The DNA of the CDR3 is TGCAGCGTTGAGGGGACAGAGACCCAGTACTTC. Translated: CSVEGTETQYF.

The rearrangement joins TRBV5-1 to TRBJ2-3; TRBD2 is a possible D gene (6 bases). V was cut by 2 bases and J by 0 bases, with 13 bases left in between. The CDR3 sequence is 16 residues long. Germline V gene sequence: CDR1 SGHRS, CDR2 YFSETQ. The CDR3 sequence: CASSFNGGSSTDTQYF. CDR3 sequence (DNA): TGCGCCAGCAGCTTTAACGGGGGATCAAGCACAGATACGCAGTATTTT.

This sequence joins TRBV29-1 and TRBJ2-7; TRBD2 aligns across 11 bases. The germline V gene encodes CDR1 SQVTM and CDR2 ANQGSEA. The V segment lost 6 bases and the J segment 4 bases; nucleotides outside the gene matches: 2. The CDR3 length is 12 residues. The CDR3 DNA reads TGCAGCGTAAGGACTAGCGGGTACGAGCAGTACTTC. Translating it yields CSVRTSGYEQYF.

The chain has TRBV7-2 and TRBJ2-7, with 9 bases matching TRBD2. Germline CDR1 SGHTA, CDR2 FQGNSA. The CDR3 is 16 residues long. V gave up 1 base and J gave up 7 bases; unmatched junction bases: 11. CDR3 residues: CASSLDGNSGRREQYF. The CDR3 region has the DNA TGTGCCAGCAGCTTAGATGGGAATAGCGGGAGACGTGAGCAGTACTTC. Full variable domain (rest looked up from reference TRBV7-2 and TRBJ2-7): GAGVSQSPSNKVTEKGKDVELRCDPISGHTALYWYRQSLGQGLEFLIYFQGNSAPDKSGLPSDRFSAERTGGSVSTLTIQRTQQEDSAVYLCASSLDGNSGRREQYFGPGTRLTVT.

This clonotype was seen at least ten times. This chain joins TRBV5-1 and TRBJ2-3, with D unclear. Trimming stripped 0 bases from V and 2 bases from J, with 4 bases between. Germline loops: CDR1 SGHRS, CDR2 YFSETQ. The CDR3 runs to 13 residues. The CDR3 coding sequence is TGCGCCAGCAGCTTGGACCTCACAGATACGCAGTATTTT. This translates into CASSLDLTDTQYF.

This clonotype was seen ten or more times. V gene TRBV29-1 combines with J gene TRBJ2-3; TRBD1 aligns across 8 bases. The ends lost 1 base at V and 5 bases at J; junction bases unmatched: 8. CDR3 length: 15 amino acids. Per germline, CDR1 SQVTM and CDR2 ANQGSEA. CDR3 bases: TGCAGCGTTGAAGGGGTGACAGGGGTAGGAGATACGCAGTATTTT. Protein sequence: CSVEGVTGVGDTQYF.

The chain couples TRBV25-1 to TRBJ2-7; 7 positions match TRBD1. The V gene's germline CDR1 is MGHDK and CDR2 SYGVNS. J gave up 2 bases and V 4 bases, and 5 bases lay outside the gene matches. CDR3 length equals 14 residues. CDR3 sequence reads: CASSARQGPYEQYF. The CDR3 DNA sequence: TGTGCCAGCAGTGCCCGACAGGGACCCTACGAGCAGTACTTC.

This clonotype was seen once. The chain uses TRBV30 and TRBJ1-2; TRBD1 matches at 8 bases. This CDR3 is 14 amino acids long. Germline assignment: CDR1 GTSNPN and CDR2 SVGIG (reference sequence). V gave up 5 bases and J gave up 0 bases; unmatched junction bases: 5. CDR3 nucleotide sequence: TGTGCCTGGCAAAGGACAGGGTCTAACTATGGCTACACCTTC. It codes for CAWQRTGSNYGYTF.

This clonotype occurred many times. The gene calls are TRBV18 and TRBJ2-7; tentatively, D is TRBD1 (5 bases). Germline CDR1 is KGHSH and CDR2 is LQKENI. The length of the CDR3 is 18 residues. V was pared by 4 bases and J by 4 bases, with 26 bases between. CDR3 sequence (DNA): TGTGCCAGCTCACAACTTTGGGGTGGTGGGGCAGAGGAATACGAGCAGTACTTC. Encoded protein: CASSQLWGGGAEEYEQYF.

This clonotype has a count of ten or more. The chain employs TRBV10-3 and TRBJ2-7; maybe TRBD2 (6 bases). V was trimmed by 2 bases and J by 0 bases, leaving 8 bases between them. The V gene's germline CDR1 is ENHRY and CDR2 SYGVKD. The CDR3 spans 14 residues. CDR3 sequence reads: CAISEAGNSYEQYF. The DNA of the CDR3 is TGTGCCATCAGTGAGGCGGGGAACTCCTACGAGCAGTACTTC.

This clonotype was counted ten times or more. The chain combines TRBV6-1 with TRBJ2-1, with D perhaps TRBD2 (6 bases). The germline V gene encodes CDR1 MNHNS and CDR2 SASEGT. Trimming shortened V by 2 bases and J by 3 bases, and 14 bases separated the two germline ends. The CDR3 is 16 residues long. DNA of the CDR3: TGTGCCAGCAGTGAACGAGGCGGGACTCTCTACAATGAGCAGTTCTTC. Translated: CASSERGGTLYNEQFF.

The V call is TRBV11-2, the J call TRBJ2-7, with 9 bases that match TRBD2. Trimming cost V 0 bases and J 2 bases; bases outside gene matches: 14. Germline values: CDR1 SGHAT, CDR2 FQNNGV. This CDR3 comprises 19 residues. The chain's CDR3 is CASSLDIPSASGRTYEQYF. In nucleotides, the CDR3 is TGTGCCAGCAGCTTAGATATTCCGTCGGCGAGCGGGAGGACCTACGAGCAGTACTTC.

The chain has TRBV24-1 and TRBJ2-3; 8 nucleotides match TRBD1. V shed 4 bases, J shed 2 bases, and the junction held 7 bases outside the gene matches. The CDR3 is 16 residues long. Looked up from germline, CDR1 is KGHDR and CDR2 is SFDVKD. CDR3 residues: CATSDRQGQDTDTQYF. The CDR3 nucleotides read TGTGCCACCAGTGACCGACAGGGGCAGGACACAGATACGCAGTATTTT.

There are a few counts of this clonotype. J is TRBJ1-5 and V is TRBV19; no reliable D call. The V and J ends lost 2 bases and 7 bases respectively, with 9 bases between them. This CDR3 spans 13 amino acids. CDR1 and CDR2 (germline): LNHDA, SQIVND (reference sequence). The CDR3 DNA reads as TGTGCCAGTAGTATAAAGAGGCGCCAGCCCCAGCATTTT. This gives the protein CASSIKRRQPQHF.